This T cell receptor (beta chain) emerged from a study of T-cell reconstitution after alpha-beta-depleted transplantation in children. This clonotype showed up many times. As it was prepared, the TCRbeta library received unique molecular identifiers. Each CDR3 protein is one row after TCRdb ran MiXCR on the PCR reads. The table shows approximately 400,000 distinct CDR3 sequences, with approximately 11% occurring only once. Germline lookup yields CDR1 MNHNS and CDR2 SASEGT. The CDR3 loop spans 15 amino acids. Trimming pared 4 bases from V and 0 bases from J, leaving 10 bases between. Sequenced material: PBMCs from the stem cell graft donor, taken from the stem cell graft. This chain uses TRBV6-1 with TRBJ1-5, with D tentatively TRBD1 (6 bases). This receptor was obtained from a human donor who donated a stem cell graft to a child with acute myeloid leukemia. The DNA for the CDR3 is TGTGCCAGCAGTGCACAGGGACCTAGCAATCAGCCCCAGCATTTT. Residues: CASSAQGPSNQPQHF.